This T cell receptor (beta chain) derives from a study of blood T cells in healthy people across ages. A remark on this clonotype: Its antigen is unknown.

Findings and caveats of the study: PBMC samples, being unsorted, prevented any conclusive comparison of naive and antigen-experienced cells. Per million T cells, TCR beta diversity dropped about linearly as age rose.

The CDR3 runs 13 residues. Germline CDR1 and CDR2: MNHEY and SMNVEV (reference sequence). With a J-beta primer mix and a sample-barcoded 5' primer, a second PCR ran about 7 to 11 cycles. TCRdb itself ran the 5' RACE reads through MiXCR, one entry per CDR3 protein. The repertoire holds about 500,000 distinct CDR3 sequences, with approximately 25% as singletons. The sample was also linked to a second study, of T cells of mothers and their children. That paper adds: Normalized overlap was always slightly, never significantly, higher in related than unrelated mother-child pairs.

This receptor was obtained from a boy aged 5-17 years in good health. The specimen was blood. V and J are TRBV27 and TRBJ2-5; 9 nucleotides line up with TRBD1. TRBJ2-7 matches the DNA end more closely, so the J call is doubtful. The CDR3 nucleotides are TGTGCCAGCCGGGACAGGGAATCCTACGAGCAGTACTTC. Translating it yields CASRDRESYEQYF.